This T cell receptor beta chain stems from a study of blood T cell repertoires in COVID-19. Study-level information: From T cells, B-cell-depleted T cells, or PBMCs came the material, which was cDNA or gDNA.

The CDR3 covers 16 residues. Germline-derived CDR1 and CDR2 are SNHLY and FYNNEI. V dropped 4 bases and J dropped 5 bases, with 20 bases sitting between them. Assay: immunoSEQ multiplex PCR; the TCRdb copy retains only in-frame clones and omits some. The data hold under 300,000 clones, with around nine tenths observed a single time. The chain links TRBV2 to TRBJ1-2; D remains unclear. This receptor was taken from a woman in her sixties or seventies with active or convalescent COVID-19. Sequencing was carried out using peripheral blood. The CDR3 region has the DNA TGTGCCAGCAGTGCCCCGCGGGCCGGGCAAGAGTATGGCTACACCTTC. Protein sequence: CASSAPRAGQEYGYTF.